The T cell receptor beta chain described here comes from a study of blood T cell repertoires in COVID-19. Participants came from 24 US areas, aged roughly 18 to 89 years. Participant-reported clinical history was the basis for cohort assignment. Two negative PCRs, clearance, or symptom resolution had been documented for recovered Cohort 3 donors. How the authors handled the data: Reference gene primer amplification gave nucleated cell count estimates. The data were produced by immunoSEQ multiplex PCR, yet TCRdb's version contains in-frame clones alone and is incomplete. That table is the source of V, J and clone size, and D and trimming were worked out from the DNA. The sample includes hundreds of thousands of clones, around 88% seen only once; the top ten take under 7%. Trimming at V came to 2 bases and at J to 8 bases, leaving 11 bases not matched to a gene. CDR1 and CDR2 from the germline V gene are SGHTA and FQGNSA. There are 16 residues in the CDR3.

The chain uses TRBV7-2 and TRBJ2-1; TRBD1 aligns across 8 bases. Sequencing was done on a sample of PBMCs or T cells enriched from blood (not recorded which). The receptor was isolated from a middle-aged woman who had recovered from COVID-19. CDR3 region: CASSLIGDRGFDEQFF. CDR3 nucleotide sequence: TGTGCCAGCAGCTTAATTGGTGACAGGGGATTTGATGAGCAGTTCTTC.